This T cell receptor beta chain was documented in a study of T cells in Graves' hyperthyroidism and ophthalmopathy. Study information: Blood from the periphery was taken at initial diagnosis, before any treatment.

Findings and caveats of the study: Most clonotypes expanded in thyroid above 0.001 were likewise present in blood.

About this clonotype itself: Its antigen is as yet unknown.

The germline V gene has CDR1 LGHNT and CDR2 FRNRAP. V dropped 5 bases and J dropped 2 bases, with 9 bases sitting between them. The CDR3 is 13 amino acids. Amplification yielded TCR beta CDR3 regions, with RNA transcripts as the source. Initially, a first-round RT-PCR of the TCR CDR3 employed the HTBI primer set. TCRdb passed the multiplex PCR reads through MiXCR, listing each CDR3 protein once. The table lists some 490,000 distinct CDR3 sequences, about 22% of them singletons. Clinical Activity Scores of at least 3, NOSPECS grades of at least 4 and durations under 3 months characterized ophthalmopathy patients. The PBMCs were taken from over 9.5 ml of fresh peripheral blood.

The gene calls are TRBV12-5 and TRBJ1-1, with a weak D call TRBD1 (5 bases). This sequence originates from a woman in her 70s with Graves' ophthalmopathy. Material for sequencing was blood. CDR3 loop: CASGAGGNTEAFF. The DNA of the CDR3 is TGTGCTAGTGGTGCCGGGGGAAACACTGAAGCTTTCTTT.